Sequencing of this T cell receptor beta chain was carried out in a study of blood T cell repertoires in COVID-19. Study context: The United States, Italy and Spain were the sources of the acute and convalescent COVID-19 samples.

This clone was seen a single time. Unmatched junction bases numbered 6, after V lost 0 bases and J lost 1 base. CDR3 size: 16 residues. Looked up from germline, CDR1 is GTSNPN and CDR2 is SVGIG (reference sequence). Individuals drawn from under 30 US areas were roughly 18 to 89 years old. Per the original methods: Amplification of reference gene primers was used by the study to estimate nucleated cell counts. Profiled with immunoSEQ multiplex PCR; TCRdb holds only in-frame clones, not every one. The V and J calls and clone size come from that table; D and trimming were worked out from the DNA. This sample has 250,000 to 350,000 clones, with roughly nine tenths found just once.

The sample taken for sequencing was PBMCs or T cells enriched from blood (not recorded which). The receptor comes from a woman aged 25-40 years who had recovered from COVID-19. This chain joins TRBV30 and TRBJ1-5; 7 bases line up with TRBD1. The CDR3 bases are TGTGCCTGGAGTGTGAACAGGGGTTTGAGCAATCAGCCCCAGCATTTT. Amino acid sequence: CAWSVNRGLSNQPQHF.